This T cell receptor beta chain was recorded in a study of blood T cell repertoires in COVID-19. Study-level background: Acute and convalescent COVID-19 samples came from the United States, Italy and Spain.

Per the study methods: Amplification of reference gene primers was used by the study to estimate nucleated cell counts. Sequenced by immunoSEQ multiplex PCR; TCRdb stores in-frame clones only, minus some. V, J and clone size are those of that table, while D and trimming were read from the DNA. The sample records 300,000 to 400,000 clones, about 90% being singletons. The sequenced sample consisted of peripheral blood. This clonotype originated in a woman between 25 and 40 years old with COVID-19, enrolled during active disease.

CDR3 DNA sequence: TGTGCCACCCTCACTGAGGCCAACACTGAAGCTTTCTTT. Protein: CATLTEANTEAFF. This rearrangement joins TRBV18 to TRBJ1-1; D remains ambiguous. CDR3 size: 13 residues. Trimming took 10 bases from V and 2 from J, leaving 14 bases between them. Germline V gene lookup returns CDR1 KGHSH and CDR2 LQKENI. Supplemented by reference TRBV18 and TRBJ1-1, the full variable domain reads NAGVMQNPRHLVRRRGQEARLRCSPMKGHSHVYWYRQLPEEGLKFMVYLQKENIIDESGMPKERFSAEFPKEGPSILRIQQVVRGDSAAYFCATLTEANTEAFFGQGTRLTVV.